The clone carrying this TCR beta chain was counted between two and nine times. The data stem from a study of blood T cell repertoires in COVID-19. At the level of the study: Samples of COVID-19 (acute and convalescent) were obtained from the United States, Italy and Spain. PBMCs, B-cell-depleted T cells, or T cells provided the cDNA or gDNA that made up the material.

There are 13 residues in the CDR3. Germline lookup yields CDR1 GTSNPN and CDR2 SVGIG (reference sequence). Trimming cost V 0 bases and J 6 bases, with 11 bases left between them. TCRdb keeps only in-frame clones here, not all; method: immunoSEQ multiplex PCR. The repertoire has hundreds of thousands of clones, 86% of them found once; the top ten carry approximately 1.5%. The TCR was taken from a woman in her 30s with active or convalescent COVID-19. The V and J genes are TRBV30 and TRBJ1-1; D gene uncertain. Sequenced sample: peripheral blood. The CDR3 DNA reads TGTGCCTGGAGTGTGGAGGGTTGGTCTGAAGCTTTCTTT. As protein: CAWSVEGWSEAFF. The entire variable domain, with the rest obtained from reference TRBV30 and TRBJ1-1, is as follows: SQTIHQWPATLVQPVGSPLSLECTVEGTSNPNLYWYRQAAGRGLQLLFYSVGIGQISSEVPQNLSASRPQDRQFILSSKKLLLSDSGFYLCAWSVEGWSEAFFGQGTRLTVV.